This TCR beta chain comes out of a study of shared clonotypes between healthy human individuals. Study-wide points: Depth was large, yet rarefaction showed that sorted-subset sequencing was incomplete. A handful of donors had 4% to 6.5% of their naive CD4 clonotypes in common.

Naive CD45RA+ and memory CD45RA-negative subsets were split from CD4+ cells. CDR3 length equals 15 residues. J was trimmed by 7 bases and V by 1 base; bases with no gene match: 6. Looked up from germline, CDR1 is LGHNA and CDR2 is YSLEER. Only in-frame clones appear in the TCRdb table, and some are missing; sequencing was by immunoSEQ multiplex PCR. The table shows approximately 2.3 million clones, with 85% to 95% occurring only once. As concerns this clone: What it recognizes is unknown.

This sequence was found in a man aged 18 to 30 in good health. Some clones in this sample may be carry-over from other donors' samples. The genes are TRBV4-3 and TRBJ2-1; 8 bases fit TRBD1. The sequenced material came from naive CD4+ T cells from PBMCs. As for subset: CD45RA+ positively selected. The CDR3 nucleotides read TGCGCCAGCAGCCAAGTTCAGGGGGCTGTGAATGAGCAGTTCTTC. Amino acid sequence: CASSQVQGAVNEQFF.